Included here is one T cell receptor (beta chain) sequence, with context. Sequencing was performed with immunoSEQ multiplex PCR; in TCRdb, only in-frame clones are kept and a portion is missing. The repertoire includes about 44,000 clones, about 89% of them detected once, and around 7% sits in the top ten. Sample time point: peripheral blood 6 weeks after treatment start. Patients' urothelial carcinoma was locally advanced or metastatic. Germline CDR1 ENHRY, CDR2 SYGVKD. The CDR3 extends over 13 amino acids. J lost 8 bases, V lost 4 bases, and 5 bases had no gene match. The data were taken from a study of PD-L1 blockade in urothelial cancer. Study as a whole: Prior chemotherapy ranged from 0 to 3 regimens per patient.

The clonotype was recovered from a man between 65 and 85 years old with urothelial cancer. The V call is TRBV10-3, the J call TRBJ2-1, with 7 nucleotides matching TRBD2. This specimen consisted of PBMCs, obtained around atezolizumab (anti-PD-L1) treatment. The CDR3 spells CAISAGGGDEQFF. The CDR3 nucleotides are TGTGCCATCAGTGCGGGGGGTGGGGATGAGCAGTTCTTC.